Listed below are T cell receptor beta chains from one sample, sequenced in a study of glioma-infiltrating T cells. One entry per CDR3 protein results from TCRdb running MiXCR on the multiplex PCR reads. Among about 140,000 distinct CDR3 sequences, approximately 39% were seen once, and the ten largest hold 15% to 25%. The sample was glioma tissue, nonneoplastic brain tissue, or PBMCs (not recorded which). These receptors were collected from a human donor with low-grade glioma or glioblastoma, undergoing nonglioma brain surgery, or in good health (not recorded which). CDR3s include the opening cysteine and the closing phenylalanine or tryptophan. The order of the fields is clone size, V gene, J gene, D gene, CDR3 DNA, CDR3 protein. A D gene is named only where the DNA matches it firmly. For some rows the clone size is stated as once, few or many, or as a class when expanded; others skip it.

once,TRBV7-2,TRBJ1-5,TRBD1,TGTGCCAGCAGCTTAAACAGGGGGCGTCAGCCCCAGCATTTT,CASSLNRGRQPQHF
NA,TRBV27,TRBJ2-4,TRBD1,TGTGCCAGCAGTCCTGGGACAGGGGGTGCCAAAAACATTCAGTACTTC,CASSPGTGGAKNIQYF
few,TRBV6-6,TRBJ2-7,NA,TGTGCCAGCAGTTACTCAGGTGACTACGAGCAGTACTTC,CASSYSGDYEQYF
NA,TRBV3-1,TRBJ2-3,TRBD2,TGTGCCAGCAGCCAAGATCAAGCGGGACGGCCTTTGACAGATACGCAGTATTTT,CASSQDQAGRPLTDTQYF
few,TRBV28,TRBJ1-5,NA,TGTGCCAGCAGTTCCGTCAAGAGAGTCAATCAGCCCCAGCATTTT,CASSSVKRVNQPQHF
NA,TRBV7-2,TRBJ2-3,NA,TGTGCCAGCAGCTTTGACAGTATCACAGATACGCAGTATTTT,CASSFDSITDTQYF
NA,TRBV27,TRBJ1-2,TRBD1,TGTGCCAGCAGCCCGACAGGGGTTGGCTACACCTTC,CASSPTGVGYTF
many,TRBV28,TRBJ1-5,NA,TGTGCCAGCAGTTTAACGCGGCAGGGTAATCAGCCCCAGCATTTT,CASSLTRQGNQPQHF
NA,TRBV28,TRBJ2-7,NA,TGTGCCAGCAGTTTACAGGGCATAGGCGAGCAGTACTTC,CASSLQGIGEQYF
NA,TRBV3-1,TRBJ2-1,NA,TGTGCCAGCAGCCCACAGGGTCTCTATCAGTTCTTC,CASSPQGLYQFF
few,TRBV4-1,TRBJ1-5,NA,TGCGCCAGCAGCCTGGAACAGGAGTCCGATCAGCCCCAGCATTTT,CASSLEQESDQPQHF
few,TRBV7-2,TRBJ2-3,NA,TGTGCCAGCAGCTTAGCGCAGCGGGTTAGCACAGATACGCAGTATTTT,CASSLAQRVSTDTQYF
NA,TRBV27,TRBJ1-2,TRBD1,TGTGCCAGCAAAACCGGGACAGGGACCTATGGCTACACCTTC,CASKTGTGTYGYTF
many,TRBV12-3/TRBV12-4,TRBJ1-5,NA,TGTGCCAGCAGCCGGGACGGCAATCAGCCCCAGCATTTT,CASSRDGNQPQHF
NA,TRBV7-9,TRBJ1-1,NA,TGTGCCAGCAGCTTAATCCAGGGTGGGACTGAAGCTTTCTTT,CASSLIQGGTEAFF
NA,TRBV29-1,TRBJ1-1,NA,TGCAGCGTTGAAAGGACAGCTCACACTGAAGCTTTCTTT,CSVERTAHTEAFF
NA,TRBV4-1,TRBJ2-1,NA,TGCGCCAGCAGCCAAGACCGTTACAGGGAGCAGTTCTTC,CASSQDRYREQFF
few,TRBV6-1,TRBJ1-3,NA,TGTGCCAGCAGTTTTTCCGGGATGACTGGAAACACCATATATTTT,CASSFSGMTGNTIYF
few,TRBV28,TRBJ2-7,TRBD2,TGTGCCAGCAGATATAGCGGGAGCGGGTACGAGCAGTACTTC,CASRYSGSGYEQYF
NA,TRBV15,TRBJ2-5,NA,TGTGCCACCAGCAGAGTGGAGGGTCGGGAGACCCAGTACTTC,CATSRVEGRETQYF